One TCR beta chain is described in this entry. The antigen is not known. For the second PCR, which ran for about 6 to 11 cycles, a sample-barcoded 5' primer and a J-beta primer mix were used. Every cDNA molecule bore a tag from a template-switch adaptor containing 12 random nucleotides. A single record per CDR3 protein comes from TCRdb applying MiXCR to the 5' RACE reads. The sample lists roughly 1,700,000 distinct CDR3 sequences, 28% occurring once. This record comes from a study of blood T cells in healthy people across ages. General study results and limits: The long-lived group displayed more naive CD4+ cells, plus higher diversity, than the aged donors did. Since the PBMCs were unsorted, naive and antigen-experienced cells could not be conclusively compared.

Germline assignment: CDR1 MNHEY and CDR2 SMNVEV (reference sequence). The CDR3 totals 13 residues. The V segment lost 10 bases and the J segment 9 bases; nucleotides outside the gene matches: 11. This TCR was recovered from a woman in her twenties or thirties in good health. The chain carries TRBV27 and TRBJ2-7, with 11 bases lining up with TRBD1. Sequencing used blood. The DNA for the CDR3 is TGTGCCACCCGAGGACAGGGGGCCCACGCGCAGTACTTC. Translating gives CATRGQGAHAQYF.